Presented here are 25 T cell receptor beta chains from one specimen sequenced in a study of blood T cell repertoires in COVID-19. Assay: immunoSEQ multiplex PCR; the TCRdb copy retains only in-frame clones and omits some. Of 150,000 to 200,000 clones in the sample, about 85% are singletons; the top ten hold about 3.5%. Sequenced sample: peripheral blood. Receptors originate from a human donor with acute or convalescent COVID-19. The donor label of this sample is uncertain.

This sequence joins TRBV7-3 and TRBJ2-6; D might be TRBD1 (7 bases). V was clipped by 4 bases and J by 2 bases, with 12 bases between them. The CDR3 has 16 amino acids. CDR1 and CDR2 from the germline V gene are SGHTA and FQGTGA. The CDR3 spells CASSSRGAPGANVLTF. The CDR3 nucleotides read TGTGCCAGCAGCTCCAGGGGGGCGCCTGGGGCCAACGTCCTGACTTTC.

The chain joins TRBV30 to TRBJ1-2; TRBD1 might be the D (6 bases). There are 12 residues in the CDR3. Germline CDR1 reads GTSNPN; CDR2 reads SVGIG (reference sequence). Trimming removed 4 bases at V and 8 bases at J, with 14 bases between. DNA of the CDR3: TGTGCCTGGAATGTGGGGGCTTGGGGCTACACCTTC. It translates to CAWNVGAWGYTF.

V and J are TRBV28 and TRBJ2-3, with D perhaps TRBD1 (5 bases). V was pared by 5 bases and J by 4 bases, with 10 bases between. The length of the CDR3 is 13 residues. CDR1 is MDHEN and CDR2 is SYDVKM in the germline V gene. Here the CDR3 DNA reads TGTGCCAGCAGTCCTAGGGGTCCAGATACGCAGTATTTT. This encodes CASSPRGPDTQYF. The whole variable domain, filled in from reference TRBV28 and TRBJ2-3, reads DVKVTQSSRYLVKRTGEKVFLECVQDMDHENMFWYRQDPGLGLRLIYFSYDVKMKEKGDIPEGYSVSREKKERFSLILESASTNQTSMYLCASSPRGPDTQYFGPGTRLTVL.

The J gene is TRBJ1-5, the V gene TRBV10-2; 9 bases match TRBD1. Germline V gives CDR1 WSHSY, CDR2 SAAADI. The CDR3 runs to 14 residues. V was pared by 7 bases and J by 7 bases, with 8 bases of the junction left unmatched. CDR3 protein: CASTDRGRGQPQHF. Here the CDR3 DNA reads TGCGCCAGCACAGACAGGGGGAGAGGCCAGCCCCAGCATTTT.

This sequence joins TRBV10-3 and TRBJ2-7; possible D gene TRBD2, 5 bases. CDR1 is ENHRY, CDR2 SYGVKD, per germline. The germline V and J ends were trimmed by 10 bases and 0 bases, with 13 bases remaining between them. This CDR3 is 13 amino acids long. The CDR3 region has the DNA TGTGCCACCCACGGAGGCACCTCCTACGAGCAGTACTTC. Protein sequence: CATHGGTSYEQYF.

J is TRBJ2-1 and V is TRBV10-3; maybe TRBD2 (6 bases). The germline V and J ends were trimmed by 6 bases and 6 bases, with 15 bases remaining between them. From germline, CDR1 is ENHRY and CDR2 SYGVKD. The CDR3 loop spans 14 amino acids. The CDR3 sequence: CAISSDYDSNEQFF. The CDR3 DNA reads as TGTGCCATCAGCTCGGACTACGACAGCAATGAGCAGTTCTTC.

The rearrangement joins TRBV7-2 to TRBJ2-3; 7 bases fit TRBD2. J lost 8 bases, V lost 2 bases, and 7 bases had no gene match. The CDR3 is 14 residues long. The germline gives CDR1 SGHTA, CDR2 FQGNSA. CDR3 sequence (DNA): TGTGCCAGCAGCTTAACTAGGGGAGGGCCTACGCAGTATTTT. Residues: CASSLTRGGPTQYF.

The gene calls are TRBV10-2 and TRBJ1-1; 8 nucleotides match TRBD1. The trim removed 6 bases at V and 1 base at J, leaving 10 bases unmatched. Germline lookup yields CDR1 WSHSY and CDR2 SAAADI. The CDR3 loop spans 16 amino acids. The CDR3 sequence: CASSTGTGARNTEAFF. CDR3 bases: TGCGCCAGCAGCACCGGGACAGGAGCAAGGAACACTGAAGCTTTCTTT.

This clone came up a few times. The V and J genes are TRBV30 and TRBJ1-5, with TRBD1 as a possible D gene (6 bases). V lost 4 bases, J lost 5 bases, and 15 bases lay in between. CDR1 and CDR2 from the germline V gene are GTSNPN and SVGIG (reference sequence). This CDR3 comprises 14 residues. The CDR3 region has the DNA TGTGCCTGGAACCCCGGGCAGGGGTATCAGCCCCAGCATTTT. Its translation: CAWNPGQGYQPQHF.

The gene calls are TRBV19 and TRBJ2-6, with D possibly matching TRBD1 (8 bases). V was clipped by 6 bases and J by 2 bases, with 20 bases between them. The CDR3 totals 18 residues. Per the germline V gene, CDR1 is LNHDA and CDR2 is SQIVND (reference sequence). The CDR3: CASRTSQGGSAGANVLTF. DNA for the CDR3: TGTGCCAGTAGGACCTCACAGGGGGGGTCCGCTGGGGCCAACGTCCTGACTTTC.

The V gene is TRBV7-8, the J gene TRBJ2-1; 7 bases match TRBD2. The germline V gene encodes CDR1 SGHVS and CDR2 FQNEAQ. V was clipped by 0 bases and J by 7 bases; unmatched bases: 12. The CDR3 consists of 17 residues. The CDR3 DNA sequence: TGTGCCAGCAGCTTAGCGGTTCGGGGTCAGGGAGGGAATGAGCAGTTCTTC. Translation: CASSLAVRGQGGNEQFF. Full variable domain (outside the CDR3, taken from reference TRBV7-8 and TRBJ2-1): GAGVSQSPRYKVAKRGQDVALRCDPISGHVSLFWYQQALGQGPEFLTYFQNEAQLDKSGLPSDRFFAERPEGSVSTLKIQRTQQEDSAVYLCASSLAVRGQGGNEQFFGPGTRLTVL.

The CDR3 sequence: CASSLTGGSEETQYF. CDR3 DNA sequence: TGTGCCAGCAGCTTGACAGGGGGCTCGGAAGAGACCCAGTACTTC. The rearrangement links TRBV7-9 to TRBJ2-5; TRBD1 matches 10 bases. The CDR3 totals 15 residues. V was pared by 3 bases and J by 3 bases, with 4 bases of the junction left unmatched. Germline lookup yields CDR1 SEHNR and CDR2 FQNEAQ (reference sequence). The full variable domain, rest sourced from reference TRBV7-9 and TRBJ2-5, is DTGVSQNPRHKITKRGQNVTFRCDPISEHNRLYWYRQTLGQGPEFLTYFQNEAQLEKSRLLSDRFSAERPKGSFSTLEIQRTEQGDSAMYLCASSLTGGSEETQYFGPGTRLLVL.

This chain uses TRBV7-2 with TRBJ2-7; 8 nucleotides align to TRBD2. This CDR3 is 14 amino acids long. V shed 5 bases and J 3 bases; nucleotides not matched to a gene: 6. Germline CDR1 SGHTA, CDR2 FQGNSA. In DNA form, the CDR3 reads TGTGCCAGCAGCCCTGCGGGAGGCCGCTACGAGCAGTACTTC. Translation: CASSPAGGRYEQYF.

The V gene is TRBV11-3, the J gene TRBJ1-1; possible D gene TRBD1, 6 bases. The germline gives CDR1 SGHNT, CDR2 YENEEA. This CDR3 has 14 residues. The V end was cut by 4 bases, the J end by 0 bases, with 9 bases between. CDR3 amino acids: CASSSGQMNTEAFF. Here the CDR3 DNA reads TGTGCCAGCAGCTCAGGACAGATGAACACTGAAGCTTTCTTT.

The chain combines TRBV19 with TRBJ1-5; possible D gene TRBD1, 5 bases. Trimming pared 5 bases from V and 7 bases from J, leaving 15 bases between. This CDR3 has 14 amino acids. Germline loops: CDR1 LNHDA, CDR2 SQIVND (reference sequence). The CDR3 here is CASSWGVPGQPQHF. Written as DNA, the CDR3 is TGTGCCAGTAGTTGGGGGGTTCCGGGGCAGCCCCAGCATTTT.

CDR3 sequence (DNA): TGTGCCAGCAGGGGCAGCCTTATATCAAACACTGAAGCTTTCTTT. Protein sequence: CASRGSLISNTEAFF. This chain connects TRBV11-3 to TRBJ1-1; D is uncertain. V lost 6 bases and J lost 2, with 16 bases in between. This CDR3 has 15 amino acids. Germline values: CDR1 SGHNT, CDR2 YENEEA. The variable domain in full, with the rest retrieved from reference TRBV11-3 and TRBJ1-1, is EAGVVQSPRYKIIEKKQPVAFWCNPISGHNTLYWYLQNLGQGPELLIRYENEEAVDDSQLPKDRFSAERLKGVDSTLKIQPAELGDSAVYLCASRGSLISNTEAFFGQGTRLTVV.

DNA for the CDR3: TGTGCCAGCAGCCAAGGGACAGCCTACTCTGGAAACACCATATATTTT. Amino acids: CASSQGTAYSGNTIYF. This chain joins TRBV3-1 (or the pseudogene TRBV3-2) and TRBJ1-3, with D tentatively TRBD1 (6 bases). The V end lost 1 base, the J end lost 0 bases, and 10 bases lay between the germline ends. This CDR3 is 16 amino acids long. Germline V CDR1 and CDR2: LGHDT, YNNKEL (reference sequence).

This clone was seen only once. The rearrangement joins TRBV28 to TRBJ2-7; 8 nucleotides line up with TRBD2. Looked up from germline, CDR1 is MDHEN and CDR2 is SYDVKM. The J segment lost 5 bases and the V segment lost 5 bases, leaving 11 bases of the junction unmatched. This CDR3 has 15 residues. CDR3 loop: CASSRPGLGVDEQYF. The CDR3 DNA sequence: TGTGCCAGCAGTAGACCGGGACTAGGGGTAGACGAGCAGTACTTC. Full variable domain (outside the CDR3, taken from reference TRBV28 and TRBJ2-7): DVKVTQSSRYLVKRTGEKVFLECVQDMDHENMFWYRQDPGLGLRLIYFSYDVKMKEKGDIPEGYSVSREKKERFSLILESASTNQTSMYLCASSRPGLGVDEQYFGPGTRLTVT.

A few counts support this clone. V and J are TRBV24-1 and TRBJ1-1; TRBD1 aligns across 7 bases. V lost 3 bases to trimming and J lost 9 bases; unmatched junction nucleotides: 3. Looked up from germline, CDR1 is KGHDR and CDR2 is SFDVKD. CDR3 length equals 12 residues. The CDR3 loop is CATSDHRGKAFF. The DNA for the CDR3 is TGTGCCACCAGTGATCACAGGGGCAAAGCTTTCTTT.

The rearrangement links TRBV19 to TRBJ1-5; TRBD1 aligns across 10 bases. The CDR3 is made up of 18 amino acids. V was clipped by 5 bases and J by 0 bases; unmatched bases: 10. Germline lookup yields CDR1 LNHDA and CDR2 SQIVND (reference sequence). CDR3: CASSPRTGGTYSNQPQHF. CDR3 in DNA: TGTGCCAGTAGTCCCCGGACAGGGGGGACTTATAGCAATCAGCCCCAGCATTTT.

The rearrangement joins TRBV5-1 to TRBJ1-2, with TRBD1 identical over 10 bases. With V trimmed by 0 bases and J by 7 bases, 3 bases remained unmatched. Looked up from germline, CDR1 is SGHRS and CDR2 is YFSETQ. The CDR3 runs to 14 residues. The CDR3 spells CASSLGDRGSGYTF. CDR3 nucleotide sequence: TGCGCCAGCAGCTTGGGGGACAGGGGATCTGGCTACACCTTC. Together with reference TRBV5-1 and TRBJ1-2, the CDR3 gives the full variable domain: KAGVTQTPRYLIKTRGQQVTLSCSPISGHRSVSWYQQTPGQGLQFLFEYFSETQRNKGNFPGRFSGRQFSNSRSEMNVSTLELGDSALYLCASSLGDRGSGYTFGSGTRLTVV.

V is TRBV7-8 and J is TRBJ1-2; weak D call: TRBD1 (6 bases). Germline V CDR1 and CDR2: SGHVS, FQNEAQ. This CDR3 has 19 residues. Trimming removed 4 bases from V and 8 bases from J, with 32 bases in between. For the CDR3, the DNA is TGTGCCAGCAGCTCACAAAGAGACAGGACTCTGCTCAATAAGGGAGGCTACACCTTC. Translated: CASSSQRDRTLLNKGGYTF.

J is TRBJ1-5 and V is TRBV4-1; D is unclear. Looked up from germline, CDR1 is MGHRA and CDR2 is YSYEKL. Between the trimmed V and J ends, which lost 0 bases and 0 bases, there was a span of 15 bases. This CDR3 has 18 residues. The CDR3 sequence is CASSQDRGKAGSNQPQHF. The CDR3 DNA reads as TGCGCCAGCAGCCAAGATAGAGGGAAAGCCGGTAGCAATCAGCCCCAGCATTTT.

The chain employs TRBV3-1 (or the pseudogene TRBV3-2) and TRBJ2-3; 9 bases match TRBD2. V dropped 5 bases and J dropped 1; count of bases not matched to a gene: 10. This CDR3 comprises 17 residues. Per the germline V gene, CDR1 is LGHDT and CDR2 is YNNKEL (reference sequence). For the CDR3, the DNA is TGTGCCAGCAGCTTAAAAACCTCTAGCGGGGGCACAGATACGCAGTATTTT. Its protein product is CASSLKTSSGGTDTQYF.

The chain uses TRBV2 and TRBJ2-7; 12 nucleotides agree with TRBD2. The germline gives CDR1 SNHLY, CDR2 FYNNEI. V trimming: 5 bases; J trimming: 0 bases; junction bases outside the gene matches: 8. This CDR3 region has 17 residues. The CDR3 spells CASSPLAGGPSSYEQYF. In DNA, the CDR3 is TGTGCCAGCAGTCCACTAGCGGGGGGCCCTTCCTCCTACGAGCAGTACTTC.